This T cell receptor (beta chain) was obtained from a study of cytomegalovirus exposure and HLA in healthy donors. Study background: The roughly 110 validation repertoires were reported in a later analysis to have been generated on the same platform as the roughly 700 first-cohort repertoires.

This table comes from immunoSEQ multiplex PCR, and its TCRdb copy is limited to in-frame clones, with some not included. The data show over 200,000 clones, with about nine tenths seen just once and 2% to 2.5% held by the top ten. Study results and limitations: Across donors, most TCRs were seen rarely, yet some public ones were widespread. The classifier reportedly diagnosed cytomegalovirus status with high specificity and sensitivity. Altogether, 170 or so TCR beta chains were recorded as cytomegalovirus-associated.

The CDR3 is made up of 18 amino acids. Trimming removed 0 bases at V and 0 bases at J, with 14 bases between. Germline assignment: CDR1 MNHNS and CDR2 SASEGT. Of note for this clone: The antigen is unknown.

The clonotype originates from a woman under 30 in good health and CMV-seropositive. The V call is TRBV6-1, the J call TRBJ1-4; the D gene is possibly TRBD1 (5 bases). Sequencing was carried out using PBMCs. CDR3 amino acids: CASSEALGGYATNEKLFF. The CDR3 DNA reads as TGTGCCAGCAGTGAAGCGCTGGGGGGATATGCAACTAATGAAAAACTGTTTTTT.